The rows below give T cell receptor beta chains drawn from one sample of a study of Ad26.COV2.S vaccination and SARS-CoV-2 variants. The repertoire was sequenced with immunoSEQ multiplex PCR; TCRdb's copy has only in-frame clones and lacks some. The sample contains approximately 300,000 clones, just under 85% of which appear only once. The sample here was peripheral blood, taken in a trial of Ad26.COV2.S vaccine versus placebo. All receptors derive from a person aged 18-65 years who received the Ad26.COV2.S COVID-19 vaccine or a placebo. Both conserved end residues are part of each CDR3. D genes are given only for firm matches. Clone size is not always given. Where it is, it says once, few, many or a class for expanded clones.

cdr3_nt: TGTGCCAGTAGTGCCTCAGGGAGTACAGATACGCAGTATTTT; cdr3_aa: CASSASGSTDTQYF; v_call: TRBV19; clone_size: -; j_call: TRBJ2-3; d_call: -
cdr3_nt: TGTGCCAGCAGCTTAGGGGCAGGGGGACTCGGTAATTCACCCCTCCACTTT; cdr3_aa: CASSLGAGGLGNSPLHF; v_call: TRBV11-2; clone_size: few; j_call: TRBJ1-6; d_call: TRBD1
cdr3_nt: TGTGCCAGCAGCTTAGTAGAGAGGGGAAGCTACGAGCAGTACTTC; cdr3_aa: CASSLVERGSYEQYF; v_call: TRBV11-2; clone_size: -; j_call: TRBJ2-7; d_call: -
cdr3_nt: TGTGCCAGCAGCGCCCGGGACAGGGGTTCCTACGAGCAGTACTTC; cdr3_aa: CASSARDRGSYEQYF; v_call: TRBV11-2; clone_size: few; j_call: TRBJ2-7; d_call: TRBD1
cdr3_nt: TGTGCCAGCAGTGGACAGTTATATAATGAAAAACTGTTTTTT; cdr3_aa: CASSGQLYNEKLFF; v_call: TRBV6-6; clone_size: -; j_call: TRBJ1-4; d_call: -
cdr3_nt: TGTGCCAGCAGCTTGGAATTGTCGGGGGAAGTCAAAGAGACCCAGTACTTC; cdr3_aa: CASSLELSGEVKETQYF; v_call: TRBV7-9; clone_size: -; j_call: TRBJ2-5; d_call: -
cdr3_nt: TGTGCCTCCAAAAGGGCGAGCGGGGGCACGAGCTCCTACAATGAGCAGTTCTTC; cdr3_aa: CASKRASGGTSSYNEQFF; v_call: TRBV30; clone_size: -; j_call: TRBJ2-1; d_call: TRBD2
cdr3_nt: TGTGCCAGCAGCTACCTACCCGGATCTGGAAACACCATATATTTT; cdr3_aa: CASSYLPGSGNTIYF; v_call: TRBV4-2; clone_size: -; j_call: TRBJ1-3; d_call: -
cdr3_nt: TGTGCCGTACAGGCTAACACTGAAGCTTTCTTT; cdr3_aa: CAVQANTEAFF; v_call: TRBV24-1; clone_size: -; j_call: TRBJ1-1; d_call: -
cdr3_nt: TGTGCCAGCAGCCAAGAATTGTTTTCGGCGGGGGAAACAGATACGCAGTATTTT; cdr3_aa: CASSQELFSAGETDTQYF; v_call: TRBV3-1/TRBV3-2; clone_size: -; j_call: TRBJ2-3; d_call: TRBD2
cdr3_nt: TGTGCCAGCAGGGAATACTGGCGGAAGAACACCGGGGAGCTGTTTTTT; cdr3_aa: CASREYWRKNTGELFF; v_call: TRBV28; clone_size: -; j_call: TRBJ2-2; d_call: -
cdr3_nt: TGCAGCGTTGACGGGACAAACTATGGCTACACCTTC; cdr3_aa: CSVDGTNYGYTF; v_call: TRBV29-1; clone_size: -; j_call: TRBJ1-2; d_call: -
cdr3_nt: TGTGCCAGCAGCCCCGCAGGTGTATATGGCTACACCTTC; cdr3_aa: CASSPAGVYGYTF; v_call: TRBV11-2; clone_size: -; j_call: TRBJ1-2; d_call: -
cdr3_nt: TGTGCCAGTAGTGTCTCCACCTCTGGAAACACCATATATTTT; cdr3_aa: CASSVSTSGNTIYF; v_call: TRBV19; clone_size: -; j_call: TRBJ1-3; d_call: -
cdr3_nt: TGTGCCAGTAGTAGGGGACTTTTGGCGGGGGCAAACACTGAAGCTTTCTTT; cdr3_aa: CASSRGLLAGANTEAFF; v_call: TRBV19; clone_size: -; j_call: TRBJ1-1; d_call: -
cdr3_nt: TGTGCCAGCAGCTTATATCAGATGAGCTCCTACAATGAGCAGTTCTTC; cdr3_aa: CASSLYQMSSYNEQFF; v_call: TRBV11-2; clone_size: -; j_call: TRBJ2-1; d_call: -
cdr3_nt: TGCAGCGTTGGGGGGCGCGGGACTGAAGCTTTCTTT; cdr3_aa: CSVGGRGTEAFF; v_call: TRBV29-1; clone_size: once; j_call: TRBJ1-1; d_call: -
cdr3_nt: TGCGCCAGCAGCTTGGCTAGGGCAGGGTACGACTATGGCTACACCTTC; cdr3_aa: CASSLARAGYDYGYTF; v_call: TRBV5-1; clone_size: -; j_call: TRBJ1-2; d_call: -
cdr3_nt: TGTGCCAGCAGCGCCGTAAGAGGCACTAGCACAGATACGCAGTATTTT; cdr3_aa: CASSAVRGTSTDTQYF; v_call: TRBV28; clone_size: -; j_call: TRBJ2-3; d_call: -
cdr3_nt: TGTGCCATCAGCGTTGGACTAGCGGCTACCTACAATGAGCAGTTCTTC; cdr3_aa: CAISVGLAATYNEQFF; v_call: TRBV10-3; clone_size: -; j_call: TRBJ2-1; d_call: TRBD2
cdr3_nt: TGTGCCAGCAGCTTGGCCTCCCCACCCCTCCACTTT; cdr3_aa: CASSLASPPLHF; v_call: TRBV5-6; clone_size: few; j_call: TRBJ1-6; d_call: -
cdr3_nt: TGTGCCAGCAGTATGACAGGGAACTATGGCTACACCTTC; cdr3_aa: CASSMTGNYGYTF; v_call: TRBV27; clone_size: -; j_call: TRBJ1-2; d_call: TRBD1
cdr3_nt: TGCGCCAGCAGCCCAGGGACAGGGGCGGGAGATACGCAGTATTTT; cdr3_aa: CASSPGTGAGDTQYF; v_call: TRBV5-1; clone_size: -; j_call: TRBJ2-3; d_call: TRBD1
cdr3_nt: TGTGCCAGCAGCCAGGACAGTACCTCCTACAATGAGCAGTTCTTC; cdr3_aa: CASSQDSTSYNEQFF; v_call: TRBV7-2; clone_size: -; j_call: TRBJ2-1; d_call: -
cdr3_nt: TGTGCCAGCAGCCCCTACGTTAGGACTGAAGCTTTCTTT; cdr3_aa: CASSPYVRTEAFF; v_call: TRBV6-5; clone_size: -; j_call: TRBJ1-1; d_call: -
cdr3_nt: TGTGCCAGCAGCTTACAGCCGGGACAGGGTTACGAGCAGTACTTC; cdr3_aa: CASSLQPGQGYEQYF; v_call: TRBV7-6; clone_size: -; j_call: TRBJ2-7; d_call: TRBD1
cdr3_nt: TGCGCCAGCAGCCAAGAGATGGGGGTGTACGAGCAGTACTTC; cdr3_aa: CASSQEMGVYEQYF; v_call: TRBV4-1; clone_size: once; j_call: TRBJ2-7; d_call: -
cdr3_nt: TGTGCCAGCAGTGAGGGTCTGAATAATTCACCCCTCCACTTT; cdr3_aa: CASSEGLNNSPLHF; v_call: TRBV2; clone_size: few; j_call: TRBJ1-6; d_call: -
cdr3_nt: TGTGCCAGCAGTCCTCCGGGGCGGGGCCTTTACGAGCAGTACTTC; cdr3_aa: CASSPPGRGLYEQYF; v_call: TRBV28; clone_size: -; j_call: TRBJ2-7; d_call: -
cdr3_nt: TGTGCCAGCAGCTCCTCAGGGGATGGAAACACCATATATTTT; cdr3_aa: CASSSSGDGNTIYF; v_call: TRBV7-9; clone_size: -; j_call: TRBJ1-3; d_call: -
cdr3_nt: TGTGCCACCAGTGACAGCGGGGGGGGAAATGAGCAGTTCTTC; cdr3_aa: CATSDSGGGNEQFF; v_call: TRBV24-1; clone_size: -; j_call: TRBJ2-1; d_call: TRBD2
cdr3_nt: TGTGCCAGTAGTATAGGACGTCCGAATGGCAATCAGCCCCAGCATTTT; cdr3_aa: CASSIGRPNGNQPQHF; v_call: TRBV19; clone_size: -; j_call: TRBJ1-5; d_call: -
cdr3_nt: TGCGCCAGCAGTTTATACCGGGTAAAGGGAAATTCACCCCTCCACTTT; cdr3_aa: CASSLYRVKGNSPLHF; v_call: TRBV23-1; clone_size: -; j_call: TRBJ1-6; d_call: -
cdr3_nt: TGTGCCAGCAGTGAGGAGGGGGGGGCCGGGGAGCTGTTTTTT; cdr3_aa: CASSEEGGAGELFF; v_call: TRBV6-1; clone_size: -; j_call: TRBJ2-2; d_call: -
cdr3_nt: TGTGCCAGCAGTGAGGTCAGGGGAGGGGAGCTGTTTTTT; cdr3_aa: CASSEVRGGELFF; v_call: TRBV2; clone_size: -; j_call: TRBJ2-2; d_call: -
cdr3_nt: TGTGCCAGCAGCGGCGCGGGGGTCCTCTCCTACGAGCAGTACTTC; cdr3_aa: CASSGAGVLSYEQYF; v_call: TRBV6-8; clone_size: -; j_call: TRBJ2-7; d_call: TRBD2
cdr3_nt: TGCGCCAGCAGCCTTCATGGAGCGGGGGGTATCGCAGATACGCAGTATTTT; cdr3_aa: CASSLHGAGGIADTQYF; v_call: TRBV5-1; clone_size: -; j_call: TRBJ2-3; d_call: TRBD2
cdr3_nt: TGTGCCAGCCTATTAATGGCTAGCGGGGCCGGGGAGCTGTTTTTT; cdr3_aa: CASLLMASGAGELFF; v_call: TRBV2; clone_size: -; j_call: TRBJ2-2; d_call: TRBD2
cdr3_nt: TGCGCCAGCAGCCAAGGCCAGCGGGGGGCCACAGATACGCAGTATTTT; cdr3_aa: CASSQGQRGATDTQYF; v_call: TRBV4-1; clone_size: -; j_call: TRBJ2-3; d_call: TRBD2
cdr3_nt: TGCGCCAGCAGCTTGACGCCTAGCGGGAGCCAAGAGACCCAGTACTTC; cdr3_aa: CASSLTPSGSQETQYF; v_call: TRBV5-1; clone_size: -; j_call: TRBJ2-5; d_call: TRBD2
cdr3_nt: TGTGCCAGCAGCGCTCGATCCTATGGCTACACCTTC; cdr3_aa: CASSARSYGYTF; v_call: TRBV9; clone_size: -; j_call: TRBJ1-2; d_call: -
cdr3_nt: TGTGCCAGCAGCTTGGCGACCTCAGACCTCTTGGATACGCAGTATTTT; cdr3_aa: CASSLATSDLLDTQYF; v_call: TRBV5-5; clone_size: once; j_call: TRBJ2-3; d_call: -
cdr3_nt: TGTGCCAGCAGCTCACGACGGAAGGGGGATTCTGGCTACACCTTC; cdr3_aa: CASSSRRKGDSGYTF; v_call: TRBV9; clone_size: -; j_call: TRBJ1-2; d_call: -
cdr3_nt: TGTGCCAGCAGTCGGACAGCAAACGGTAGGGAGCAGTACTTC; cdr3_aa: CASSRTANGREQYF; v_call: TRBV27; clone_size: -; j_call: TRBJ2-7; d_call: -
cdr3_nt: TGTGCCAGCAGCCTACGACAGCGCACAGATACGCAGTATTTT; cdr3_aa: CASSLRQRTDTQYF; v_call: TRBV7-8; clone_size: -; j_call: TRBJ2-3; d_call: -